This is a list of T cell receptor beta chains from one sample in a study of PD-1 blockade in classical Hodgkin lymphoma. Only in-frame clones appear in the TCRdb table, and some are missing; sequencing was by immunoSEQ multiplex PCR. The profile shows roughly 20,000 clones, 73% of them singletons. The material sequenced was peripheral blood mononuclear cells (PBMCs), taken before the second cycle of nivolumab. The origin of the receptors is a human donor with classical Hodgkin lymphoma. CDR3s include the opening cysteine and the closing phenylalanine or tryptophan. D genes are given only for firm matches. Expanded clones are given a class, and other clones once, few, many or no size at all.

D: -; size: -; V: TRBV5-4; J: TRBJ2-5; DNA: TGTGCCAGCACCGCCGAGGGGGTTGGTGAGACCCAGTACTTC; CDR3: CASTAEGVGETQYF
D: -; size: -; V: TRBV29-1; J: TRBJ2-3; DNA: TGCAGCGTTGAAGTCCCCTCAGGGGGGACAGATACGCAGTATTTT; CDR3: CSVEVPSGGTDTQYF
D: TRBD2; size: few; V: TRBV5-1; J: TRBJ2-5; DNA: TGCGCCAGCAGCAATAGCGGGAACCCACAAGAGACCCAGTACTTC; CDR3: CASSNSGNPQETQYF
D: -; size: -; V: TRBV18; J: TRBJ2-4; DNA: TGTGCCAGCTCGCCCTCTCCAGAAAACAGGAACATTCAGTACTTC; CDR3: CASSPSPENRNIQYF
D: TRBD2; size: -; V: TRBV5-1; J: TRBJ2-1; DNA: TGCGCCAGCAGCTTAGGCGGGACTAGCGGGTTCTACAATGAGCAGTTCTTC; CDR3: CASSLGGTSGFYNEQFF
D: -; size: -; V: TRBV5-1; J: TRBJ2-1; DNA: TGCGCCAGCAGCTTGGTACAGGAGGCCTACAATGAGCAGTTCTTC; CDR3: CASSLVQEAYNEQFF
D: TRBD1; size: -; V: TRBV5-1; J: TRBJ2-1; DNA: TGCGCCACCTCAGGGGGTGGCTACAATGAGCAGTTCTTC; CDR3: CATSGGGYNEQFF
D: TRBD2; size: -; V: TRBV6-1; J: TRBJ2-7; DNA: TGTGCCAGCAGTGAAGGCCTAGCGGGAGTCAAACGGTACGAGCAGTACTTC; CDR3: CASSEGLAGVKRYEQYF
D: TRBD2; size: -; V: TRBV5-4; J: TRBJ2-7; DNA: TGTGCCAGCAGCTTGGGACTAGCGGGGGCTCCCTGGGAGCAGTACTTC; CDR3: CASSLGLAGAPWEQYF
D: TRBD2; size: -; V: TRBV18; J: TRBJ2-7; DNA: TGTGCCAGCTCACCTAGGTTCACCGGGACTAGCGGGAGGATTAACTCCTACGAGCAGTACTTC; CDR3: CASSPRFTGTSGRINSYEQYF
D: TRBD1; size: few; V: TRBV7-9; J: TRBJ1-1; DNA: TGTGCCAGCAGAGAGGGACAGGGCCTTAACGCTTTCTTT; CDR3: CASREGQGLNAFF
D: -; size: -; V: TRBV5-1; J: TRBJ1-2; DNA: TGCGCCAGCAGCTCAAAACTTAACTATGGCTACACCTTC; CDR3: CASSSKLNYGYTF
D: TRBD2; size: -; V: TRBV29-1; J: TRBJ2-4; DNA: TGCAGCGTTCCAGGACTAGCGGGAGAAGGAAACATTCAGTACTTC; CDR3: CSVPGLAGEGNIQYF
D: -; size: -; V: TRBV2; J: TRBJ2-5; DNA: TGTGCCAGCAGTGTCGGGGCGGGGGCAGGGCAAGAGACCCAGTACTTC; CDR3: CASSVGAGAGQETQYF
D: -; size: -; V: TRBV2; J: TRBJ2-1; DNA: TGTGCCAGCAGCTTAGACGTCTATGAGCAGTTCTTC; CDR3: CASSLDVYEQFF
D: -; size: -; V: TRBV5-1; J: TRBJ2-5; DNA: TGCGCCAGCAGCTCCGGGGCTGAAGAGACCCAGTACTTC; CDR3: CASSSGAEETQYF
D: -; size: -; V: TRBV7-9; J: TRBJ1-1; DNA: TGTGCCAGCAGCCCCCAGGGCAGAGGGGTCACTGAAGCTTTCTTT; CDR3: CASSPQGRGVTEAFF
D: TRBD1; size: few; V: TRBV9; J: TRBJ1-1; DNA: TGTGCCAGCAGCCCACCAGGGGGCTGGACTGAAGCTTTCTTT; CDR3: CASSPPGGWTEAFF
D: -; size: -; V: TRBV29-1; J: TRBJ2-2; DNA: TGCAGCGTCCTGCGAGACGTAGCCAACACCGGGGAGCTGTTTTTT; CDR3: CSVLRDVANTGELFF
D: TRBD2; size: -; V: TRBV19; J: TRBJ2-1; DNA: TGTGCCAGTAGTATAATGGGGGGACTACATACCTACAATGAGCAGTTCTTC; CDR3: CASSIMGGLHTYNEQFF
D: TRBD1; size: -; V: TRBV5-4; J: TRBJ2-7; DNA: TGTGCCAGCAGCTTGTGGACAGGGGGCGAGCAGTACTTC; CDR3: CASSLWTGGEQYF
D: -; size: -; V: TRBV29-1; J: TRBJ1-2; DNA: TGCAGCGTTCGAGTAGCTAACTATGGCTACACCTTC; CDR3: CSVRVANYGYTF
D: -; size: few; V: TRBV19; J: TRBJ2-3; DNA: TGTGCCAGTAGTAAAGCTAGCACAGATACGCAGTATTTT; CDR3: CASSKASTDTQYF
D: TRBD1; size: -; V: TRBV5-1; J: TRBJ2-5; DNA: TGCGCCAGCAGTAAGACAGGGATTCAAGAGACCCAGTACTTC; CDR3: CASSKTGIQETQYF
D: TRBD2; size: few; V: TRBV5-1; J: TRBJ2-5; DNA: TGCGCCAGCAGCATAGCGGGAATTCAAGAGACCCAGTACTTC; CDR3: CASSIAGIQETQYF
D: -; size: -; V: TRBV2; J: TRBJ1-5; DNA: TGTGCCAGCCAACAGGAATTAGATCAGCCCCAGCATTTT; CDR3: CASQQELDQPQHF
D: TRBD1; size: -; V: TRBV28; J: TRBJ1-5; DNA: TGTGCCAGCAGTTTAAGGGGGCAGGTTCAGCCCCAGCATTTT; CDR3: CASSLRGQVQPQHF
D: -; size: -; V: TRBV18; J: TRBJ1-3; DNA: TGTGCCAGCTCACCGGGGACGAGTGGAAACACCATATATTTT; CDR3: CASSPGTSGNTIYF